This T cell receptor (beta chain) derives from a study of control samples from healthy donors and cancer patients. The CDR3 totals 15 residues. Losses at the gene ends were 3 bases for V and 2 bases for J; bases not matched to a gene: 4. The germline gives CDR1 SGDLS, CDR2 YYNGEE. Repertoires were generated with immunoSEQ multiplex PCR, while TCRdb's copy carries only in-frame clones and drops some. The sample lists just under 150,000 clones, 80% to 95% occurring once. The V call is TRBV9, the J call TRBJ2-5, with 10 bases lining up with TRBD2. Material for sequencing was blood. The sequence was collected from a man between 25 and 39 years old in good health. In nucleotides, the CDR3 is TGTGCCAGCAGCGGTAGCGGGGGGCAACAAGAGACCCAGTACTTC. It yields the protein CASSGSGGQQETQYF.